Given below is one T cell receptor beta chain in context. Its antigen is not yet known. No quality values exist for individual bases; no much larger clone is one base distant. The sample comes from a study of T cell changes during pregnancy in multiple sclerosis (dated by TCRdb to the late 2010s). Turning to the overall study: The study examined how the T cell repertoire changed over the course of pregnancy in women with multiple sclerosis.

Library preparation employed the immunoSEQ multiplex PCR assay. The table comes from immuneACCESS by way of TCRdb, which keeps in-frame sequences with V and J called. Part of the clones is missing from these tables; in studies checked, under half for an unresolved V gene and the rest for unknown reasons. The sample records under 65,000 clones, approximately 93% of which are singletons. The top ten clonotypes cover around 4% of the sample. Germline trimming amounts to 2 bases on V and 6 bases on J, with 1 as the count of junction bases outside the gene matches. According to the germline V gene (reference sequence), CDR1 reads SGHKS and CDR2 reads YYEKEE. Spanning cysteine to phenylalanine, the CDR3 consists of 14 amino acids. This entry keeps only the CDR3 DNA: 42 bases, framed from base 1.

The receptor comes from a female donor with multiple sclerosis, enrolled in a pregnancy study. Recombination connected TRBV5-5 to TRBJ2-1; 11 of the junction bases match TRBD2. This specimen was CD8+ T cells from peripheral blood mononuclear cells, taken in the second trimester of pregnancy. In nucleotide form, the sequence is TGTGCCAGCAGCTTCCTAGCGGGGGGCAATGAGCAGTTCTTC. The encoded protein is CASSFLAGGNEQFF.